This T cell receptor beta chain emerged from a study of T cells in Graves' hyperthyroidism and ophthalmopathy (dated by TCRdb to the late 2010s). At the level of the whole study: Peripheral blood samples were taken at the time of initial diagnosis, prior to any treatment. The roughly 94 discovery patients were randomly divided into training and test sets at a 7:3 ratio. The paper reports TCR Vbeta CDR3 sequencing of approximately 140 peripheral blood samples: around 41 ophthalmopathy, under 85 hyperthyroidism and about 17 progressor patients. After blood sampling, hyperthyroidism patients were treated with methimazole at a starting dose of 30 mg daily, and ophthalmopathy patients were treated with high-dose intravenous methylprednisolone. An independent validation cohort of 18 to 20 hyperthyroidism patients and some 15 patients who later progressed to ophthalmopathy tested prospective prediction of ophthalmopathy. In more than five Graves' hyperthyroidism patients, the study also compared T-cell repertoires from thyroid tissue with T-cell repertoires from blood. To identify distinguishing TCR V-J signatures, a discovery cohort of roughly 100 patients was used, comprising some 45 with Graves' ophthalmopathy and approximately 57 with stable Graves' hyperthyroidism. The paper's findings and limits, for the study overall: During validation, the model predicted progression to ophthalmopathy a median of around 6 months ahead of onset, with around 71% sensitivity and less than 85% specificity. No statistical method was used to fix the sample size in advance, and group allocation was not hidden from the investigators. Most expanded thyroid clonotypes (frequency above 0.001) were also detected in blood, a finding suggesting that blood repertoires may reflect thyroid immune responses. A model built on a 13 V-J signature distinguished ophthalmopathy from stable hyperthyroidism, reaching about 88% sensitivity and 81.08% specificity in cross-validation and 80%/75% in testing.

Trimming takes 0 bases from V and 3 bases from J, and the germline ends sit 12 bases apart. The CDR3 spans 15 residues, from the cysteine through the phenylalanine. The only DNA kept is the CDR3, 45 bases in frame from the first base. The germline V gene sets CDR1 to MGHRA and CDR2 to YSYEKL. The TCR beta CDR3 regions were amplified from RNA transcripts. For the first round of RT-PCR on the TCR CDR3, the HTBI primer set was used together with the Qiagen OneStep RT-PCR kit. The libraries were constructed in a second round of multiplex PCR and then size-selected and purified. Paired-end sequencing of the libraries was performed with 100 bp reads on an Illumina HiSeq2000. The authors' analysis ran thus. Raw data were processed with SOAPnuke, discarding reads with adapters, uncalled bases, mean Phred below 15, or no exact constant-primer or identifier match. High-quality paired reads were merged with COPE v1.2.5, and unique nucleotide sequences were defined as clonotypes. Clonotypes were aligned to IMGT TRBV, TRBD and TRBJ reference segments using MiTCR v1.1. Analysis was restricted to V-J combinations with a frequency above 0.0001, which covered 99.2% of repertoires. A TCS score was defined as the ratio of F50 (clonal expansion) to E x V (chaos), with BLOSUM62-based TCRdist applied between CDR3 peptides within each V-J. Welch's t-statistics and random forest reduced 500 to 650 V-J features to 10 to 15, which were used in a naive Bayes classifier (R e1071). TCRdb applied fastp at Q25 and MiXCR to the public reads, then kept only in-frame beta chains. Each entry merges the rows of one CDR3 protein and shows their most common DNA and genes. Here the V and J calls rest on TCRdb's processing, not on the authors' analysis. The sample table lists about 400,000 distinct CDR3 sequences, 11% to 15% of them with a count of one. The biggest ten clones account for around 28% of the sample.

In the ophthalmopathy patients, disease was moderately to severely active, with a Clinical Activity Score of 3 or more, a NOSPECS grade of 4 or more, and a duration of less than 3 months. Any patient with an uncontrolled infection, another autoimmune disease, pregnancy or lactation was excluded. Diagnoses were based on clinical symptoms, serum thyroxine and TRAb, thyroid ultrasound and orbital computed tomography. PBMCs were isolated from about 10 ml of fresh peripheral blood by Ficoll-Paque density gradient centrifugation. Total RNA was extracted with Trizol reagent, and quality was checked on an Agilent 2100 Bioanalyzer. With regard to this clonotype: The clone's antigen remains unknown. Base qualities are not provided; no much larger clone lies one nucleotide away.

The clonotype comes from a man aged 50 or older with Graves' ophthalmopathy. The V and J segments used are TRBV4-1 and TRBJ2-7, and perhaps TRBD2 as D gene, on 6 matching bases. Specimen: blood. The nucleotide sequence reads as follows: TGCGCCAGCAGCCAAGAACTAGCCGGGTACTACGAGCAGTACTTC. Its amino acids are CASSQELAGYYEQYF.